The subject of this entry is one T cell receptor (beta chain). Which antigen it targets is not known. Qualities for individual bases were not recorded, and no much larger clone is one base off. Participants in the prospective study were enrolled through a virtual design, were aged about 18 to 90 years, and lived in approximately 25 United States geographic areas. Cohort assignment in the prospective study relied on participant-reported clinical history from a screening survey and a study questionnaire. A participant counted as exposed if, within 2 weeks of entering the study, that participant had been in contact with someone who had a PCR-confirmed or clinician-diagnosed COVID-19 case. Mobile phlebotomists in the prospective study collected whole blood, serum and a nasopharyngeal or oropharyngeal swab from every participant. Over an approximately 2-month period, participants in the prospective study had the option of providing additional blood draws and questionnaires. Before DNA extraction, prospective study blood samples were shipped either frozen or at room temperature.

TCRbeta CDR3 regions were amplified from genomic DNA using the immunoSEQ Assay, a bias-controlled multiplex PCR. In the paper's pipeline: The number of nucleated cells in each sample was estimated by amplification of reference gene primers within the assay. Sequence reads were collapsed and filtered to measure the absolute abundance of every unique TCRbeta CDR3 rearrangement. For each sample, productive Simpson clonality was calculated as the square root of Simpson's diversity index over productive rearrangements. Sourced from immuneACCESS, this table was stored by TCRdb with only in-frame sequences that have V and J called. A share of the clones is absent; for the studies checked, an unresolved V gene accounts for under half, and the remainder has no known explanation. V and J calls and clone size are given by that table; D and trimming were obtained from the DNA. This sample comprises roughly 240,000 clones, 75% to 90% of them detected only once. The leading ten clones occupy over 0.75% of the sample.

The sample is drawn from a study of blood T cell repertoires in COVID-19 (dated by TCRdb to the early 2020s). Regarding the study in general: Collaborator samples came from the United States, Italy and Spain and covered acute and convalescent phases of COVID-19. Samples were obtained from the ongoing ImmuneRACE study (first 160 participants) and from over a thousand subjects provided by 6 global collaborators. A freely available public database, intended as a resource for researchers studying the immune response to SARS-CoV-2, is where the repertoires were released. Subjects who had been exposed to COVID-19, were actively infected with it, or had recovered from it provided the deeply sampled blood TCRbeta repertoires that made up the dataset. HLA class I and class II types, where available, came from metadata supplied by the sample provider rather than from assay-based typing. Nearly every sample came with metadata listing a de-identified subject ID, COVID-19 status, age in years and sex. The prospective study material was composed of cDNA or gDNA derived from T cells, B-cell-depleted T cells, or PBMCs. Results and caveats for the whole study, not just this receptor: The amount of clinical and demographic metadata varied by source and participant and was provided uncurated.

In the germline V gene, CDR1 corresponds to MDHEN and CDR2 to SYDVKM. V was cut back by 1 base and J by 4 bases, leaving a gap of 10 bases between them. Its CDR3 holds 14 amino acids, cysteine through phenylalanine. This entry keeps only the CDR3 DNA: 42 bases, framed from base 1. The sequencing input was PBMCs or T cells enriched from blood (not recorded which). The chain employs TRBV28 and TRBJ1-1; the D gene is not confidently resolved. The TCR sequence derives from a man aged 50 to 60 who had been exposed to COVID-19. The CDR3 protein is CASSLLTSGTEAFF. The bases are TGTGCCAGCAGTTTATTGACCTCGGGCACTGAAGCTTTCTTT.